These T cell receptor beta chains were read from a single sample in a study of blood T cell repertoires in COVID-19. The repertoire was sequenced with immunoSEQ multiplex PCR; TCRdb's copy has only in-frame clones and lacks some. This table has some 190,000 clones, about 83% appearing once. Sequencing was performed on peripheral blood. The receptors stem from a woman between 65 and 79 years old with active or convalescent COVID-19. Both conserved end residues are trimmed from each CDR3.

v_call | cdr3_aa
TRBV5-1 | ASSLQDPNYGYT
TRBV5-1 | ASSLARPGTVNYQETQY
TRBV2 | ASSEIEWGGAF
TRBV6-4 | ASSDSRASEQF
TRBV19 | ASSILGAANTGELF
TRBV13 | ASRTGGEDSPLH
TRBV4-1 | ASSQTGGRGTGELF
TRBV25-1 | ASSVTGERRGPSDEQF
TRBV7-8 | ASSPRTLLDYEQY
TRBV6-6 | ASSRILVGFANTGELF
TRBV18 | ASSPRDSYEQY
TRBV5-1 | ASSQGQWPYEQY
TRBV4-1 | ASSQDPTPSSYNEQF
TRBV5-6 | ASSLGGLAENEQF
TRBV28 | ASSLGTGPLTEAF
TRBV9 | ASSVVDNTIY
TRBV6-1 | ASSAQTQGGVSGYT
TRBV19 | ASSRDRGPEAF
TRBV3-1/TRBV3-2 | ASSQVWGLTDTQY
TRBV30 | AWSVGKAVYNEQF